This TCR beta chain was captured by sequencing in a study of T cells in localized non-small cell lung cancer. Profiling relied on immunoSEQ multiplex PCR, and the TCRdb table lists in-frame clones only, not all of them. The sample carries around 30,000 clones, roughly 92% recorded once. The material was peripheral blood, obtained before any cancer treatment. The clonotype was recovered from a woman between 35 and 70 years old with stage I lung adenocarcinoma.

The CDR3 sequence: CASSLRTGIGYGYTF. CDR3 nucleotide sequence: TGTGCCAGTAGTCTCCGGACAGGGATCGGCTATGGCTACACCTTC. This chain uses TRBV19 with TRBJ1-2; 8 bases line up with TRBD1. The J segment lost 4 bases and the V segment lost 5 bases, leaving 9 bases of the junction unmatched. The length of the CDR3 is 15 residues. CDR1 is LNHDA, CDR2 SQIVND, per germline (reference sequence).